The rows below give T cell receptor beta chains drawn from one sample of a study of early T cells in non-severe SARS-CoV-2 infection. TCRdb recomputed calls from the 5' RACE reads with MiXCR, one row per CDR3 protein. The sample contains over 75,000 distinct CDR3 sequences, more than 13% of which appear only once. Sequences were obtained from whole blood. The origin of the receptors is an adult who was a healthcare worker with PCR-confirmed SARS-CoV-2 infection or an uninfected control (not recorded which). Both conserved end residues are part of each CDR3.

V gene	CDR3 length	J gene	CDR3 protein
TRBV9	14	TRBJ2-7	CASSGAGFSYEQYF
TRBV27	16	TRBJ2-2	CASSPRAGALGGELFF
TRBV28	14	TRBJ2-2	CASSDQGGTGELFF
TRBV7-8	14	TRBJ1-6	CASSLGSLNSPLHF
TRBV28	16	TRBJ2-2	CASSPFAGVSTGELFF
TRBV6-2/TRBV6-3	12	TRBJ2-4	CASHRDHGIQYF
TRBV12-3/TRBV12-4	15	TRBJ2-2	CASSLAWRNTGELFF
TRBV6-5	13	TRBJ1-2	CASSNRGGYGYTF
TRBV11-2	15	TRBJ2-1	CASNPGTSGYNEQFF
TRBV12-3/TRBV12-4	13	TRBJ1-4	CASSSGSLEKLFF
TRBV12-3/TRBV12-4	14	TRBJ2-7	CASSLSAQVKEQYF
TRBV6-2/TRBV6-3	17	TRBJ1-5	CASSEHYRDKTDQPQHF
TRBV1	12	TRBJ2-2	CTRGEITGELFF
TRBV19	15	TRBJ2-7	CASSVSGTGIYEQYF
TRBV5-5	15	TRBJ2-3	CASSLLGGLGDTQYF
TRBV7-2	12	TRBJ2-4	CASSIRGDIQYF
TRBV7-2	17	TRBJ1-5	CASSLGGSGLLYQPQHF
TRBV7-9	13	TRBJ1-1	CASSLVLGSEAFF
TRBV5-1	16	TRBJ2-6	CASSSGQFSGANVLTF
TRBV20-1	16	TRBJ2-1	CSARDLKGASYNEQFF
TRBV28	16	TRBJ1-1	CASSLGFGQEKIEAFF
TRBV7-6	15	TRBJ2-5	CASSRIRTQQETQYF
TRBV12-3/TRBV12-4	12	TRBJ1-2	CASSSGIDGYTF
TRBV11-2	13	TRBJ2-1	CASQDFSYNEQFF
TRBV14	15	TRBJ2-5	CASSQEDRVIETQYF
TRBV11-2	12	TRBJ2-1	CASSRVVNEQFF
TRBV18	15	TRBJ2-4	CASSPLSRGENIQYF
TRBV18	14	TRBJ2-1	CASSPRSQNNEQFF
TRBV7-2	13	TRBJ1-2	CASSLEGAYGYTF
TRBV20-1	12	TRBJ2-2	CSAILNTGELFF
TRBV27	15	TRBJ2-7	CASSLRGLASYEQYF
TRBV29-1	13	TRBJ2-3	CSVSGRSFDTQYF